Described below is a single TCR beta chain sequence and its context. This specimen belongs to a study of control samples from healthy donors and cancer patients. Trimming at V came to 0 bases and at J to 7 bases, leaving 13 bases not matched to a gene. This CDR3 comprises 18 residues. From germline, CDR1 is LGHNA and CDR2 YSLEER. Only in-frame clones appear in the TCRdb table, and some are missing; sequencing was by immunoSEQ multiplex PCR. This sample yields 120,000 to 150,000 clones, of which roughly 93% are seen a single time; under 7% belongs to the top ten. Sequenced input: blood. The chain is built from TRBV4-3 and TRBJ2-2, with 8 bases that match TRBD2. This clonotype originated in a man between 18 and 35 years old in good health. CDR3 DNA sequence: TGCGCCAGCAGCCAAGATCCGGGGGGGCCCTTAACGAGCGGGGAGCTGTTTTTT. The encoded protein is CASSQDPGGPLTSGELFF.